This record looks at one T cell receptor beta chain sequence and its context. Its antigen is unknown. This sample was taken from a study of cytomegalovirus exposure and HLA in healthy donors. Sequencing used immunoSEQ multiplex PCR; TCRdb keeps in-frame clones, though not all of them. This sample has 200,000 to 250,000 clones, with 75% to 90% found just once. Regarding the study as a whole: Many donors shared some public TCRs, even though most TCR sequences were rare. Testing in vitro showed three CMV-associated chains specific for CMV antigens. For cytomegalovirus status, the classifier reportedly gave diagnoses with high specificity and sensitivity.

V dropped 4 bases and J dropped 5; count of bases not matched to a gene: 8. The CDR3 length is 15 residues. The germline V gene has CDR1 MGHDK and CDR2 SYGVNS. The chain uses TRBV25-1 and TRBJ2-5; 9 nucleotides align to TRBD1. The specimen sequenced was PBMCs. This clonotype was obtained from a woman in her thirties in good health and CMV-seropositive. Here the CDR3 reads CASSGPGTGIETQYF. The CDR3 DNA reads as TGTGCCAGCAGTGGCCCCGGGACAGGGATTGAGACCCAGTACTTC.